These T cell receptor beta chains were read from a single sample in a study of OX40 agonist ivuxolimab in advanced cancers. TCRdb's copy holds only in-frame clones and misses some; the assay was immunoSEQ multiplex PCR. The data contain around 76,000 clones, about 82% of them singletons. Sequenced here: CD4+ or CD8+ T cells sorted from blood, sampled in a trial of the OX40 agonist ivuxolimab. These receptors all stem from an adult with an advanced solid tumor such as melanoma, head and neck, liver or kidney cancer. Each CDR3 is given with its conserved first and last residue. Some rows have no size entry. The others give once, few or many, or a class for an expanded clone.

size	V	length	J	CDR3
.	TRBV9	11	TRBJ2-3	CASSVVDTQYF
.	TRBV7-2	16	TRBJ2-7	CASSLPARGGADEQYF
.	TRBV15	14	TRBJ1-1	CATSRRGTNTEAFF
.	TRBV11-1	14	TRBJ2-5	CASSVAGGPETQYF
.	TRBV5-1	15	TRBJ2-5	CASSLTPGQEETQYF
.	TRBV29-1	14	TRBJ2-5	CSVRDLPPQETQYF
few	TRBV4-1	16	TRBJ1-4	CASSQDVAATNEKLFF
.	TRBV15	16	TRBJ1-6	CATSRDRQGVGSPLHF
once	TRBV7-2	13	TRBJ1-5	CASSLSINQPQHF
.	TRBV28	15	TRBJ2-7	CASSPPRDSAYEQYF
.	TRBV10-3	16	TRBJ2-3	CAISESPSGITDTQYF
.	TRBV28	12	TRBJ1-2	CASSLRRVGYTF
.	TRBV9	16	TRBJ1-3	CASSASQGFDWNTIYF
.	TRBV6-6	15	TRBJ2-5	CASSSGAKTQETQYF
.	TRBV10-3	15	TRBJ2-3	CAIGNRSSSTDTQYF
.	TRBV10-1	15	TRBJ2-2	CASSGAGPNTGELFF